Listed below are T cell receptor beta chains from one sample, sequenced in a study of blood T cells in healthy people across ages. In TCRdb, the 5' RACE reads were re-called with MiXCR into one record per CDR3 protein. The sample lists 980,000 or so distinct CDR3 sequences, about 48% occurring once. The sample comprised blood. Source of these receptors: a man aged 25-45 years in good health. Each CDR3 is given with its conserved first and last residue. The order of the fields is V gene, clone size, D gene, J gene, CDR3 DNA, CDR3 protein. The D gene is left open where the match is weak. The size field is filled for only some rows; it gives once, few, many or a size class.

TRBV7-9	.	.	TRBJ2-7	TGTGCCAGTCAGGGAAACCGGGGCCACGAGCAGTACTTC	CASQGNRGHEQYF
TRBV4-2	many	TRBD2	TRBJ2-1	TGTGCCAGCAGCCAAGGCGGGGGGGCAGTCAATGAGCAGTTCTTC	CASSQGGGAVNEQFF
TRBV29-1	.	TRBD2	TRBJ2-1	TGCAGCGTTGAAGGGGGTGCAGGGAGGGTATATGAGCAGTTCTTC	CSVEGGAGRVYEQFF
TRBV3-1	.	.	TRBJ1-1	TGTGCCAGCAGCCAACTACAGGTCCCGATGAACACTGAAGCTTTCTTT	CASSQLQVPMNTEAFF
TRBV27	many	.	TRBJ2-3	TGTGCCAGCAGTTTAAAGCCAGGATACACAGATACGCAGTATTTT	CASSLKPGYTDTQYF
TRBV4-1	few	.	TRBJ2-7	TGCGCCAGCAGCCAATTTCAGGGCTACGAGCAGTACTTC	CASSQFQGYEQYF
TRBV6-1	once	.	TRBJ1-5	TGTGCCAGCTCACACGGGGGCACCGAGCGCAATCAGCCCCAGCATTTT	CASSHGGTERNQPQHF
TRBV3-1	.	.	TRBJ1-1	TGTGCCAGCAGCCAGGCGGACAGAAACACTGAAGCTTTCTTT	CASSQADRNTEAFF
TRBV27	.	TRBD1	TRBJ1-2	TGTGCCAGCAGTGACGGACAGGCCTATGGCTACATCTTC	CASSDGQAYGYIF
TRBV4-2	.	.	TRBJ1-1	TGTGCCAGCAGCCAAGTGACGGCCACTGAAGCTTTCTTT	CASSQVTATEAFF
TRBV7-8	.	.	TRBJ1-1	TGTGCCAGCAGCTTAGTGGGTACAGCATTGGGTAGGAACACTGAAGCTTTCTTT	CASSLVGTALGRNTEAFF
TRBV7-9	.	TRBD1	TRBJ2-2	TGTGCCAGCAGTTTACCGGCAGGGGGCGCCGGGGAGCTGTTTTTT	CASSLPAGGAGELFF
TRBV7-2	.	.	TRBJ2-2	TGTGCCAGCAGAAAATTGGGGGTAAACACCGGGGAGCTGTTTTTT	CASRKLGVNTGELFF
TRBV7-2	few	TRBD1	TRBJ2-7	TGTGCCAGCAGCTTTAGCTGGGACAGGGACCAGTACTTC	CASSFSWDRDQYF
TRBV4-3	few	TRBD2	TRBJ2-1	TGCGCCAGCAGCCCGTGGGGGTCTAGCGGGGGGGCTGAGCAGTTCTTC	CASSPWGSSGGAEQFF
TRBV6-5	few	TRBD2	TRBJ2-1	TGTGCCAGCAGGGGAGCTAGCGGGGGGTACAATGAGCAGTTCTTC	CASRGASGGYNEQFF
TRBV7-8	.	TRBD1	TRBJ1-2	TGTGCCAGCAGCTTAAGGACAGGGAAGGGCTACACCTTC	CASSLRTGKGYTF
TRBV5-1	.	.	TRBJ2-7	TGCGCCAGCAGCCTCGGAGATCAGGGCCTTATCCCCTACGAGCAGTACTTC	CASSLGDQGLIPYEQYF
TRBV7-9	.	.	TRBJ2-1	TGTGCCAGCAGCTTATCTGGGTCCCGGCAGTTCTTC	CASSLSGSRQFF
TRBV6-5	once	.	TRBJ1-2	TGTGCCAGCAGTTACCGGACAGACATAGCTAACTATGGCTACACCTTC	CASSYRTDIANYGYTF
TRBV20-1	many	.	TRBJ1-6	TGCAGTGCTAGAGATATGGCGACACAGGGAGATAATTCACCCCTCCACTTT	CSARDMATQGDNSPLHF
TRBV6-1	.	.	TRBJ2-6	TGTGCCAGCAGTACTCGTTCCTCTGGGGCCAACGTCCTGACTTTC	CASSTRSSGANVLTF
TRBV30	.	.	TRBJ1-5	TGTGCCTGGAGTACTTCTAGCAATCAGCCCCAGCATTTT	CAWSTSSNQPQHF
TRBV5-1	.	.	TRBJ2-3	TGCGCCAGCAGCTTTTGGGGACGAGAGGGAACAGATACGCAGTATTTT	CASSFWGREGTDTQYF
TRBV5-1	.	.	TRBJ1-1	TGCGCCAGCAGCTTGGGGACAGTGCCCGCTGAAGCTTTCTTT	CASSLGTVPAEAFF
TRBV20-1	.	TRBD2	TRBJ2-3	TGCAGTGCTAATCCCTCCGGGAGGACCGGAAATACGCAGTATTTT	CSANPSGRTGNTQYF
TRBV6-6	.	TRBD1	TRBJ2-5	TGTGCCAGCAGTTACGAACAGGGGTACCGTCAAGAGACCCAGTACTTC	CASSYEQGYRQETQYF
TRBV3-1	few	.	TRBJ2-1	TGTGCCAGCAACGACCGGGGCCTCTACAATGAGCAGTTCTTC	CASNDRGLYNEQFF
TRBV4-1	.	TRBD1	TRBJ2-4	TGCGCCAGCAGCCAAGAGACAGGGCAAAACATTCAGTACTTC	CASSQETGQNIQYF
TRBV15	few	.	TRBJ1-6	TGTGCCACCAGCGGGTTCAAAGGTTCACCCCTCCACTTT	CATSGFKGSPLHF
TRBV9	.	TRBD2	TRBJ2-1	TGTGCCAGCAGCGTAGTGGGGGGGGGAGGCTACAATGAGCAGTTCTTC	CASSVVGGGGYNEQFF
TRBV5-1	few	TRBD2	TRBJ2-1	TGCGCCAGCAGCTTCTCGGCGGGGGGGCTGAATGAGCAGTTCTTC	CASSFSAGGLNEQFF
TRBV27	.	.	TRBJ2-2	TGTGCCAGCAGTTTTGAGTATCCGAACACCGGGGAGCTGTTTTTT	CASSFEYPNTGELFF
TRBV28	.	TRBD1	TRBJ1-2	TGTGCCAGCAGTCAAACAGGGGTCTATGGCTACACTTTC	CASSQTGVYGYTF
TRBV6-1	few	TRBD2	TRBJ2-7	TGTGCCAGCACCAAACAGATAGCGGGGGGCTATCGCTACGAGCAGTACTTC	CASTKQIAGGYRYEQYF
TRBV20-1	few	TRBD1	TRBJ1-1	TGCAGTGCTAGAGATATGAGAGGGGGCGACACTGAAGCTTTCTTT	CSARDMRGGDTEAFF
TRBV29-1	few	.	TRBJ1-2	TGCAGCGTTGACGACATAGACTATGGCTACACCTTC	CSVDDIDYGYTF
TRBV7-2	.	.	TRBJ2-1	TGTGCCAGCAGCCGAGAGGGTCTAGGACACAATGAGCAGTTCTTC	CASSREGLGHNEQFF
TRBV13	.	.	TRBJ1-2	TGTGCCAGCAGCTTAGGGAGCCACGGGACACCTAACTATGGCTACACCTTC	CASSLGSHGTPNYGYTF
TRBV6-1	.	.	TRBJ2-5	TGTGCCAGCAGTGAATTCGCCCTAGGTGGAGATGAGCAGTACTTC	CASSEFALGGDEQYF
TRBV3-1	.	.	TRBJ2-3	TGTGCCAGCAGCCAAGATAGGCTGGGTAGCACAGATACGCAGTATTTT	CASSQDRLGSTDTQYF